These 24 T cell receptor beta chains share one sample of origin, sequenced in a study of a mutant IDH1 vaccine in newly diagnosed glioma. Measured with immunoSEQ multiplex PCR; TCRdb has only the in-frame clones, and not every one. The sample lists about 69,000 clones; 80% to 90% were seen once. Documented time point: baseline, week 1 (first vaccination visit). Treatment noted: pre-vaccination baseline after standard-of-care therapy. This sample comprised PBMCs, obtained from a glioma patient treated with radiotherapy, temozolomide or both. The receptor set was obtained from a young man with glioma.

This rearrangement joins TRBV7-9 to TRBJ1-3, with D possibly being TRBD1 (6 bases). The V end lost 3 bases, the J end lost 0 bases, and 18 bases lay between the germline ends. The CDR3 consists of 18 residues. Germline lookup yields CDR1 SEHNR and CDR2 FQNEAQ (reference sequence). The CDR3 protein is CASSLMNLGGNSGNTIYF. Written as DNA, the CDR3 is TGTGCCAGCAGCTTGATGAACCTAGGGGGGAACTCTGGAAACACCATATATTTT.

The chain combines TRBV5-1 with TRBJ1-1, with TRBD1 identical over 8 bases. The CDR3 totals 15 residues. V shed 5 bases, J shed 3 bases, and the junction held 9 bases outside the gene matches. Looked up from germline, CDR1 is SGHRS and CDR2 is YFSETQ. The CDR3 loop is CASSAQLQGDTEAFF. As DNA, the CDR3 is TGCGCCAGCAGTGCCCAATTACAGGGGGACACTGAAGCTTTCTTT.

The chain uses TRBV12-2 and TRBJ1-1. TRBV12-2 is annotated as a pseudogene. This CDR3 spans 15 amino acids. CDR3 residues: CASRLRDGWNTEAFF. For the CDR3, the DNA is TGTGCAAGTCGCTTACGAGACGGTTGGAACACTGAAGCTTTCTTT.

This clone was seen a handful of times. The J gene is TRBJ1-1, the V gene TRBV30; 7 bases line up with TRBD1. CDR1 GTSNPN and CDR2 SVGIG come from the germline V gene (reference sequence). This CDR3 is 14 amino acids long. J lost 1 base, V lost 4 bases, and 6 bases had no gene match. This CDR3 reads CAWNPDRTNTEAFF. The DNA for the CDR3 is TGTGCCTGGAATCCGGACAGGACGAACACTGAAGCTTTCTTT.

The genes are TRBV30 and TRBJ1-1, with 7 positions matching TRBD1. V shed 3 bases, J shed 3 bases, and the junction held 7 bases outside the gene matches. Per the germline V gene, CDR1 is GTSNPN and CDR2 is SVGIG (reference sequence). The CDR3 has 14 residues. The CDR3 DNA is TGTGCCTGGAGCCAGACAGGGAGGTACACTGAAGCTTTCTTT. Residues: CAWSQTGRYTEAFF.

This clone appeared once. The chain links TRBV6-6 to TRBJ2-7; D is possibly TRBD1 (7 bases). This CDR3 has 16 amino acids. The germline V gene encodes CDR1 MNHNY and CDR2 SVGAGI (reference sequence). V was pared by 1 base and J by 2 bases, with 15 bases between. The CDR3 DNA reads TGTGCCAGCAGTTACTTGATCCAGGGGGGTCCCTACGAGCAGTACTTC. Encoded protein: CASSYLIQGGPYEQYF.

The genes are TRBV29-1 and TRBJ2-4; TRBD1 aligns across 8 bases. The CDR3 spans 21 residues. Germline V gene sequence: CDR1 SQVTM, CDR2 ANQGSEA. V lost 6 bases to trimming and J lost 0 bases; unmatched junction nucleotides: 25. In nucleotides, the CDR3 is TGCAGCGTCGCCGCGGAGGAGGGCGACAGGGGCTCCCAACTAGCCAAAAACATTCAGTACTTC. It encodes CSVAAEEGDRGSQLAKNIQYF. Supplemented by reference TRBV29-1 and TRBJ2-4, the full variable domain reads SAVISQKPSRDICQRGTSLTIQCQVDSQVTMMFWYRQQPGQSLTLIATANQGSEATYESGFVIDKFPISRPNLTFSTLTVSNMSPEDSSIYLCSVAAEEGDRGSQLAKNIQYFGAGTRLSVL.

CDR3 sequence: CASRKGRQGSQPQHF. For the CDR3, the DNA is TGTGCCAGCAGGAAGGGCCGACAGGGGAGTCAGCCCCAGCATTTT. The chain recombines TRBV28 with TRBJ1-5; 8 bases align to TRBD1. With V trimmed by 6 bases and J by 6 bases, 10 bases remained unmatched. Germline-derived CDR1 and CDR2 are MDHEN and SYDVKM. CDR3 size: 15 residues.

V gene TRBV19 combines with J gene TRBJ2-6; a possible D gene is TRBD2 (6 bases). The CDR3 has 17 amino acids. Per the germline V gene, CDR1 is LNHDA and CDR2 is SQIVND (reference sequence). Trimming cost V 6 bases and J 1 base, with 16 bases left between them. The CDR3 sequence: CASSPYGGESGANVLTF. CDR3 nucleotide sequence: TGTGCCAGTAGCCCTTACGGAGGGGAATCTGGGGCCAACGTCCTGACTTTC.

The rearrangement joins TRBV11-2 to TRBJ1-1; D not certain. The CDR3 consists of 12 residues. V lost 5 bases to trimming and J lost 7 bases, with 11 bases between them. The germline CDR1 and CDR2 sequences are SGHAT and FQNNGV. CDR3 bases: TGTGCCAGCAGCGAAGACGGGGTTGAAGCTTTCTTT. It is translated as CASSEDGVEAFF. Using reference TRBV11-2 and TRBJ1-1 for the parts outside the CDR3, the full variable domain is EAGVAQSPRYKIIEKRQSVAFWCNPISGHATLYWYQQILGQGPKLLIQFQNNGVVDDSQLPKDRFSAERLKGVDSTLKIQPAKLEDSAVYLCASSEDGVEAFFGQGTRLTVV.

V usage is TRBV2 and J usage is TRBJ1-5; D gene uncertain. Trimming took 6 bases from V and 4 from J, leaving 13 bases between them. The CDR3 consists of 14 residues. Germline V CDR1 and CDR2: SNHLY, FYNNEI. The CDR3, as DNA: TGTGCCAGCAGCACCCGGGGAGGGAATCAGCCCCAGCATTTT. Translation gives CASSTRGGNQPQHF.

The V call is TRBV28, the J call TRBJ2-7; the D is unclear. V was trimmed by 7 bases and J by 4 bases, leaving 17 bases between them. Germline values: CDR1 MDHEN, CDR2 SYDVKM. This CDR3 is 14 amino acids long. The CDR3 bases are TGTGCCAGCACGGCCGCTCCCTTGGGGTACGAGCAGTACTTC. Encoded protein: CASTAAPLGYEQYF.

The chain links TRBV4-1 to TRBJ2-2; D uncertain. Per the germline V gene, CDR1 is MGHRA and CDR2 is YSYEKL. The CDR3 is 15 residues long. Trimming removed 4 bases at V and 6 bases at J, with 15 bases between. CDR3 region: CASSPGPQEAGELFF. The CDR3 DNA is TGCGCCAGCAGCCCCGGACCCCAGGAAGCCGGGGAGCTGTTTTTT.

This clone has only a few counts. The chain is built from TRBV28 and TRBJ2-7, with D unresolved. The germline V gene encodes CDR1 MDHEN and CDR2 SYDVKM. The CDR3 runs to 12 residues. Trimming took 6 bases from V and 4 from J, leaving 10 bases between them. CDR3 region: CASSQRPYEQYF. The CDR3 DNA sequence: TGTGCCAGCAGCCAACGGCCTTACGAGCAGTACTTC.

The CDR3 DNA reads as TGTGCCAGCAGCTTAGCAGGGAGAGGCGGGGAGCTGTTTTTT. Protein sequence: CASSLAGRGGELFF. The chain carries TRBV7-9 and TRBJ2-2, with D perhaps TRBD2 (5 bases). The CDR3 is 14 amino acids. CDR1 and CDR2 (germline): SEHNR, FQNEAQ (reference sequence). Trimming removed 0 bases from V and 7 bases from J, with 9 bases in between.

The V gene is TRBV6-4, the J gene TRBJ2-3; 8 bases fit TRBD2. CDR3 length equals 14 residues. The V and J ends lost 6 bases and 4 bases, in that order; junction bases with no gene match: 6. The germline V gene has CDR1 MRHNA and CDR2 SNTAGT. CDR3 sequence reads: CASRSRGGADTQYF. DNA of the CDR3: TGTGCCAGCAGGTCACGGGGGGGGGCAGATACGCAGTATTTT.

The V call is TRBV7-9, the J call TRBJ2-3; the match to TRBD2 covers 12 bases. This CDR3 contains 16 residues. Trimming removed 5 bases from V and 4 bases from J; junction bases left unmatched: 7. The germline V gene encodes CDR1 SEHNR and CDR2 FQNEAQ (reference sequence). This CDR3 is CASSPRTSGVADTQYF. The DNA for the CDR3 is TGTGCCAGCAGCCCGCGGACTAGCGGGGTCGCAGATACGCAGTATTTT.

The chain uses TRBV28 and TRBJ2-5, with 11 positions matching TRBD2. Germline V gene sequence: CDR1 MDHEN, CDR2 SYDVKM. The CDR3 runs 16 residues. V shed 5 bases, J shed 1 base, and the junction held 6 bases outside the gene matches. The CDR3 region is CASSKRLAGLQETQYF. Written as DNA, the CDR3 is TGTGCCAGCAGTAAGCGACTAGCGGGGCTCCAAGAGACCCAGTACTTC.

The CDR3 loop reads CASSLYRRGDHEQYF. CDR3 DNA sequence: TGTGCCAGCAGCTTGTATCGGCGGGGGGACCACGAGCAGTACTTC. V usage is TRBV5-4 and J usage is TRBJ2-7, with TRBD2 matching over 8 bases. V gave up 1 base and J gave up 5 bases; unmatched junction bases: 8. This CDR3 is built from 15 residues. Looked up from germline, CDR1 is SGHNT and CDR2 is YYREEE (reference sequence). Variable domain in full (rest from reference TRBV5-4 and TRBJ2-7): ETGVTQSPTHLIKTRGQQVTLRCSSQSGHNTVSWYQQALGQGPQFIFQYYREEENGRGNFPPRFSGLQFPNYSSELNVNALELDDSALYLCASSLYRRGDHEQYFGPGTRLTVT.

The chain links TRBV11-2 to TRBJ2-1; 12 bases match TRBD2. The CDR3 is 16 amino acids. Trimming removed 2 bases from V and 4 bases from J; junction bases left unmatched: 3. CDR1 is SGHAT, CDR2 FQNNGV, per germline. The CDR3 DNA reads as TGTGCCAGCAGCTTATCCCTAGCGGGGGGGTACAATGAGCAGTTCTTC. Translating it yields CASSLSLAGGYNEQFF.

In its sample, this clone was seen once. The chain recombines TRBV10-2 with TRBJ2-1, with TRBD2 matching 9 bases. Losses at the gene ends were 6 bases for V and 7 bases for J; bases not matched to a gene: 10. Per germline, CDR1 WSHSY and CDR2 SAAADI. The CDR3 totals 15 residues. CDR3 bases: TGCGCCAGCAGGGTGGCGGGGGGGCTTGTGAATGAGCAGTTCTTC. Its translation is CASRVAGGLVNEQFF.

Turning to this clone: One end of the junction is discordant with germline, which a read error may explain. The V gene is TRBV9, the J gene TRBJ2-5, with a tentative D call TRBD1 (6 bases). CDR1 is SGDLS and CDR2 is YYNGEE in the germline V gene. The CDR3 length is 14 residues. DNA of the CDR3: TGTGCCAGCAGCGTAGAGGCAGGGGTAGAGGCCCAGTACTTC. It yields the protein CASSVEAGVEAQYF. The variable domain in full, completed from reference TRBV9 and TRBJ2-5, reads DSGVTQTPKHLITATGQRVTLRCSPRSGDLSVYWYQQSLDQGLQFLIQYYNGEERAKGNILERFSAQQFPDLHSELNLSSLELGDSALYFCASSVEAGVEAQYFGPGTRLLVL.

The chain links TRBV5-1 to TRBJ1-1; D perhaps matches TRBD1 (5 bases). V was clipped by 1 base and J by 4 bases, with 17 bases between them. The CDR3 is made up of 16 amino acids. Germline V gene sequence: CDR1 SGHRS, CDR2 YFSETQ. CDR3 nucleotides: TGCGCCAGCAGCTTGTATTTACGTGGGGACGCCACTGAAGCTTTCTTT. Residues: CASSLYLRGDATEAFF.

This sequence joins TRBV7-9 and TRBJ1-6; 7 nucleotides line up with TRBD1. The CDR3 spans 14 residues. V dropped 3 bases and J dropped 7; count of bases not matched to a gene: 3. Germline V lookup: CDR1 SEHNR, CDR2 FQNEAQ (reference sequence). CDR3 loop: CASSFSTGNSPLHF. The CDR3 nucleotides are TGTGCCAGCAGCTTCTCGACAGGGAATTCACCCCTCCACTTT. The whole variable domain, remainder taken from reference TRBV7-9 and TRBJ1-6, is DTGVSQNPRHKITKRGQNVTFRCDPISEHNRLYWYRQTLGQGPEFLTYFQNEAQLEKSRLLSDRFSAERPKGSFSTLEIQRTEQGDSAMYLCASSFSTGNSPLHFGNGTRLTVT.